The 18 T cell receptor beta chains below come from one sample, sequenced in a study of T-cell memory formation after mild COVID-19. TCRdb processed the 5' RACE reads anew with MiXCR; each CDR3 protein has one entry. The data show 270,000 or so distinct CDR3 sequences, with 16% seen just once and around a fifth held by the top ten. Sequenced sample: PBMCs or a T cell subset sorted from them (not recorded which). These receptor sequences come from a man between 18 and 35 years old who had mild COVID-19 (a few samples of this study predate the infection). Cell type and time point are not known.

The DNA for the CDR3 is TGTGCCAGCAGCCGAGACCTAGCGGGGGGTAACAATGAGCAGTTCTTC. It specifies CASSRDLAGGNNEQFF. This chain links TRBV4-2 with TRBJ2-1; 11 bases match TRBD2. In germline, CDR1 is LGHNA, CDR2 YNFKEQ. This CDR3 has 16 residues. The junction had 7 bases not matched to a gene; V was cut back by 4 bases and J by 5 bases.

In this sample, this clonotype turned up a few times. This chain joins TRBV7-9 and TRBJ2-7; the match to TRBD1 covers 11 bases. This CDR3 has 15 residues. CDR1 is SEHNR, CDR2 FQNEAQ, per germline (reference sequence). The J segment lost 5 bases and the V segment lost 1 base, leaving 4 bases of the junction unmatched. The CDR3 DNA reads TGTGCCAGCAGCTTAGGGACAGGGGGCTCTAACGAGCAGTACGTC. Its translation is CASSLGTGGSNEQYV.

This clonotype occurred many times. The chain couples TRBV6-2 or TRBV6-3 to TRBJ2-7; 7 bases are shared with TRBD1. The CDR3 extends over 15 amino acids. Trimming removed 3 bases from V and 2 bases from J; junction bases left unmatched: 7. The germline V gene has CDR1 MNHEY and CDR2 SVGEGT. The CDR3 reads CASSYTRGQTYEQYF. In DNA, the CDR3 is TGTGCCAGCAGTTATACGAGGGGGCAAACCTACGAGCAGTACTTC.

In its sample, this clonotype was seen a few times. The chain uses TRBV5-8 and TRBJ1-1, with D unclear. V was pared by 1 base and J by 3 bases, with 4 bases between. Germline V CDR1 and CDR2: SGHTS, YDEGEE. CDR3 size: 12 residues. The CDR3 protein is CASSLQYTEAFF. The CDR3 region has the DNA TGTGCCAGCAGCTTGCAGTACACTGAAGCTTTCTTT.

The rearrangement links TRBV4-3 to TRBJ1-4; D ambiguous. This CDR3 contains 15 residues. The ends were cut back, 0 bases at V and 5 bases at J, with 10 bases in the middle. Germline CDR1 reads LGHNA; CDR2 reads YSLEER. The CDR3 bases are TGCGCCAGCAGCCAAGAATATGCCAACAATGAAAAACTGTTTTTT. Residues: CASSQEYANNEKLFF.

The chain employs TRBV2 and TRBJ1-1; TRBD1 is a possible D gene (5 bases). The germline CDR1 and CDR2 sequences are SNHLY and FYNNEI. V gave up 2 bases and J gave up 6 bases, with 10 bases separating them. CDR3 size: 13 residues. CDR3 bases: TGTGCCAGCAGTGAACTAGGGGCCTCTGAAGCTTTCTTT. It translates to CASSELGASEAFF.

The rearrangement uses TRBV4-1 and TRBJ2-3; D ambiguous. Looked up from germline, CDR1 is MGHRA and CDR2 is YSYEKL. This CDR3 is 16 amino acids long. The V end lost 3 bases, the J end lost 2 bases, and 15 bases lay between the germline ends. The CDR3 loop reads CASSQKHPTLTDTQYF. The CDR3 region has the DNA TGCGCCAGCAGCCAGAAACACCCGACCCTCACAGATACGCAGTATTTT.

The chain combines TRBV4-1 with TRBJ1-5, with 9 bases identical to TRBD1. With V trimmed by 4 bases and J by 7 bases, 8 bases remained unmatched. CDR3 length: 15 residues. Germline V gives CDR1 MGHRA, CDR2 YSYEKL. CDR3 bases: TGCGCCAGCAGCCGTGACAGGGGGGTAGGGCAGCCCCAGCATTTT. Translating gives CASSRDRGVGQPQHF.

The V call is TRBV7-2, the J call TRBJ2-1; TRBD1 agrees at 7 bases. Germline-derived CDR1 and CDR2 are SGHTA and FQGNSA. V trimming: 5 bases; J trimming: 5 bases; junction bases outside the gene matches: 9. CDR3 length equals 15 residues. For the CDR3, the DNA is TGTGCCAGCAGCCCAAGGATGGACAGGAACAATGAGCAGTTCTTC. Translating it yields CASSPRMDRNNEQFF.

CDR3 nucleotide sequence: TGCAGCGTTTTGGGAGCGAACACCGGGGAGCTGTTTTTT. This sequence encodes CSVLGANTGELFF. The V call is TRBV29-1, the J call TRBJ2-2; TRBD2 might be the D (5 bases). V gave up 5 bases and J gave up 0 bases, with 7 bases separating them. The CDR3 length is 13 residues. The germline gives CDR1 SQVTM, CDR2 ANQGSEA.

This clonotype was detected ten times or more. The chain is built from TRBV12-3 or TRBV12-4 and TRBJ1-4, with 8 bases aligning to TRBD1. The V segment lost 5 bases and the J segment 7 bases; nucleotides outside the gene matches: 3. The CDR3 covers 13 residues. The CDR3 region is CASSTGGFEKLFF. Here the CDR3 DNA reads TGTGCCAGCAGTACAGGGGGTTTTGAAAAACTGTTTTTT.

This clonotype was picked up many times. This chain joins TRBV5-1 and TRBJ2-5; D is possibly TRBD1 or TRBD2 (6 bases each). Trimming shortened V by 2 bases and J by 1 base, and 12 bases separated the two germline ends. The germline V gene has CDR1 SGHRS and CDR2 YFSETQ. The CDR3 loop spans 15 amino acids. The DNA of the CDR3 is TGCGCCAGCAGCTTACAGGGAGGTTTCCAAGAGACCCAGTACTTC. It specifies CASSLQGGFQETQYF.

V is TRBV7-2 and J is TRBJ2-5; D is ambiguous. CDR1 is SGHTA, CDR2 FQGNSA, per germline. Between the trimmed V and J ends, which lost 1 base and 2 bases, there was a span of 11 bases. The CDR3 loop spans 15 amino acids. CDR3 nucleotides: TGTGCCAGCAGCTTAGTAGGGCTGATGCAAGAGACCCAGTACTTC. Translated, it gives CASSLVGLMQETQYF.

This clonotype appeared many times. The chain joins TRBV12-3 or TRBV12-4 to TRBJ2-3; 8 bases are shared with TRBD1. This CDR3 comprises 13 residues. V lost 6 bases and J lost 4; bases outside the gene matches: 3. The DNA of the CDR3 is TGTGCCAGCAGCACGGGACAGGCAGATACGCAGTATTTT. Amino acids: CASSTGQADTQYF.

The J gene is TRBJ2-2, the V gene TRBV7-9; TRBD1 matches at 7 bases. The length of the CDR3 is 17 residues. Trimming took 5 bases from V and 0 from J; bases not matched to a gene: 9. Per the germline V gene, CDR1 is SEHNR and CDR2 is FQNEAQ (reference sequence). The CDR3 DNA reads TGTGCCAGCAGCAACGACAGGGACCCCTCGAACACCGGGGAGCTGTTTTTT. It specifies CASSNDRDPSNTGELFF.

CDR3: CASSPPAGNEKLFF. Here the CDR3 DNA reads TGTGCCAGCTCACCCCCAGCGGGTAATGAAAAACTGTTTTTT. This chain uses TRBV18 with TRBJ1-4; D is uncertain. Germline CDR1 KGHSH, CDR2 LQKENI. CDR3 size: 14 residues. With 3 bases removed from V and 4 bases from J, the gap between germline ends came to 9 bases.

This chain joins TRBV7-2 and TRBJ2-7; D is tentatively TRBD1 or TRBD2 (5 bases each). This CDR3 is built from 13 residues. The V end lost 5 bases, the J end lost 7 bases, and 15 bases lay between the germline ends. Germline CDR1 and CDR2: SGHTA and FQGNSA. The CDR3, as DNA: TGTGCCAGCAGCCTAAGGGGACCGGGAGAGCAGTACTTC. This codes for CASSLRGPGEQYF.

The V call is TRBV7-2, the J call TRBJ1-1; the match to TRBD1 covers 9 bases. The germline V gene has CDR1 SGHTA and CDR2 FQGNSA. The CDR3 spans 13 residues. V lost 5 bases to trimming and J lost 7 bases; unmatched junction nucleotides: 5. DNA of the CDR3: TGTGCCAGCAGCCCGGGACAGGGTGTTGAAGCTTTCTTT. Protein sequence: CASSPGQGVEAFF.